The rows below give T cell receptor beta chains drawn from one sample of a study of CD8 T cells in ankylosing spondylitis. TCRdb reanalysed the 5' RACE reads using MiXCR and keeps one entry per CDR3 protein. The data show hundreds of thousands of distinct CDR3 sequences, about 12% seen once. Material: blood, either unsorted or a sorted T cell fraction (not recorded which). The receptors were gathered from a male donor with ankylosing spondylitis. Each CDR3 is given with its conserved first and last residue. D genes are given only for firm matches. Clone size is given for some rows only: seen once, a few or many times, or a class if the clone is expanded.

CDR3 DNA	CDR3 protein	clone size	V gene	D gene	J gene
TGTGCCAGCAGCTCGCTATATCAGCCCCAGCATTTT	CASSSLYQPQHF	.	TRBV7-2	.	TRBJ1-5
TGCAGTGCTAGAGACGGGGGCGGGAGTTACTACGAGCAGTACTTC	CSARDGGGSYYEQYF	few	TRBV20-1	.	TRBJ2-7
TGTGCCAGCAGCCCTAAGGGGCCCGATACGCAGTATTTT	CASSPKGPDTQYF	few	TRBV7-2	.	TRBJ2-3
TGTGCCAGCTCACTTAGTGTCTCCGGGGAGCTGTTTTTT	CASSLSVSGELFF	many	TRBV18	.	TRBJ2-2
TGTGCCAGCAGTTGGTACCCTAGGAACTATGGCTACACCTTC	CASSWYPRNYGYTF	few	TRBV6-2/TRBV6-3	.	TRBJ1-2
TGCAGCGTTGTAGCAGGGGACCCCTACGAGCAGTACTTC	CSVVAGDPYEQYF	many	TRBV29-1	.	TRBJ2-7
TGTGCCAGCAGCTTACTCGGGGGATTATCCTACGAGCAGTACTTC	CASSLLGGLSYEQYF	.	TRBV7-3	.	TRBJ2-7
TGTGCCAGCAGCTTCGACGGGACAGGAGACTACACCTTC	CASSFDGTGDYTF	many	TRBV5-5	TRBD1	TRBJ1-2
TGCGCCAGCAGCCAAATGGGGATAGCAAATCAGCCCCAGCATTTT	CASSQMGIANQPQHF	few	TRBV4-1	.	TRBJ1-5
TGTGCCATCAGTGAGTCGAGATTCAGTTTAGTCATAAAAGCTTTCTTT	CAISESRFSLVIKAFF	.	TRBV10-3	.	TRBJ1-1
TGTGCCAGCAGCCGCGGGACTGCCTACTACGAGCAGTACTTC	CASSRGTAYYEQYF	.	TRBV14	.	TRBJ2-7
TGCGCCAGCACTCCCCCGGGCGGGGGGGACCACAATGAGCAGTTCTTC	CASTPPGGGDHNEQFF	few	TRBV5-1	TRBD2	TRBJ2-1
TGTGCCAGCAGTTTCGGAGACAGGGCTCGTCAGCCCCAGCATTTT	CASSFGDRARQPQHF	.	TRBV28	TRBD1	TRBJ1-5
TGCAGCGCGTCGGGACAACCCAATGAAAAACTGTTTTTT	CSASGQPNEKLFF	many	TRBV29-1	.	TRBJ1-4
TGCGCCAGCAGCCAAGAGGATAGGAGCAATGAGCAGTTCTTC	CASSQEDRSNEQFF	.	TRBV4-3	.	TRBJ2-1
TGTGCCAGTAGGGAAAGGGCAGGGCAGCCCCAGCATTTT	CASRERAGQPQHF	.	TRBV19	.	TRBJ1-5